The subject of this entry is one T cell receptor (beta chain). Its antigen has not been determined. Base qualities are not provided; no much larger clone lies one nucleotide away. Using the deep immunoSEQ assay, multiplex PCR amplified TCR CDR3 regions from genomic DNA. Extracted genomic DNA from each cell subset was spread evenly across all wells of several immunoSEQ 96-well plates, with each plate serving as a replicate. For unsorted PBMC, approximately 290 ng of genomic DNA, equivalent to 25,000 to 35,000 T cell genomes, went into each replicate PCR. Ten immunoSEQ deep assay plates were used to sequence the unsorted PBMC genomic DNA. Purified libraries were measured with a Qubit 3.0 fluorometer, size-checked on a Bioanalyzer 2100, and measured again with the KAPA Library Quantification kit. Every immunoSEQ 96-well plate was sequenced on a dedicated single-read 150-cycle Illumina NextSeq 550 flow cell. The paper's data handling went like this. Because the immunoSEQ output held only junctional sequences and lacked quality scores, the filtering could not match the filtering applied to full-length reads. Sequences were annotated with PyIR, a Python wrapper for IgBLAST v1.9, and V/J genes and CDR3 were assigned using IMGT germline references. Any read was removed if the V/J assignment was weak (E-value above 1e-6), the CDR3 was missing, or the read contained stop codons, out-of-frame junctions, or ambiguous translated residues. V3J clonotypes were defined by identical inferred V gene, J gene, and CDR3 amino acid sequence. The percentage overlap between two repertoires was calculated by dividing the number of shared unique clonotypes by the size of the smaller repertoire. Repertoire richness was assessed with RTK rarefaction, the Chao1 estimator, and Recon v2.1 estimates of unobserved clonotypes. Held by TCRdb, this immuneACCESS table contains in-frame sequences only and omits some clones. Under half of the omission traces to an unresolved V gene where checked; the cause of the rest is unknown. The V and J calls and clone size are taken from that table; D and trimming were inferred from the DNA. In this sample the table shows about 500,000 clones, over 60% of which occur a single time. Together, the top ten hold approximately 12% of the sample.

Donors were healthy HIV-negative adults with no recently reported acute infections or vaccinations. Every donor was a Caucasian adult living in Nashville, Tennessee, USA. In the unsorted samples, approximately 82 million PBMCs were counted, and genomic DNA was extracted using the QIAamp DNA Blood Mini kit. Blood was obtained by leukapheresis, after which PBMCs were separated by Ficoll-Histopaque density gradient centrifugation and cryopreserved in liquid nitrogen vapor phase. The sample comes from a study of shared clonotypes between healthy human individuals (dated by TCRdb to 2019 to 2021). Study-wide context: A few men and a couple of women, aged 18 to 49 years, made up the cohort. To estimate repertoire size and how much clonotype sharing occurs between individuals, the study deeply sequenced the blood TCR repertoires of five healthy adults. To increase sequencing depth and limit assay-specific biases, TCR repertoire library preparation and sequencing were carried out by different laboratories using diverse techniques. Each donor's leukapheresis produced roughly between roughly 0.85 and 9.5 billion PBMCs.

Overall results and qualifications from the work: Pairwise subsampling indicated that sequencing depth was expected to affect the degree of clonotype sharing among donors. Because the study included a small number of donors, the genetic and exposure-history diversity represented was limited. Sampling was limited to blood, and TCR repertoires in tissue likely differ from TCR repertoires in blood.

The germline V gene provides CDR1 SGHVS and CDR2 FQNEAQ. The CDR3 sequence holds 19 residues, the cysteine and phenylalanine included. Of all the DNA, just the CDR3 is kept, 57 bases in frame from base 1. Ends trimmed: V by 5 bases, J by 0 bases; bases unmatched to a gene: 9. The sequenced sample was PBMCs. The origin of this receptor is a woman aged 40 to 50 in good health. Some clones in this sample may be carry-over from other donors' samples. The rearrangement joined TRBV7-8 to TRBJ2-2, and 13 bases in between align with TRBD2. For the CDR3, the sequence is CASSLRGTSGTSNTGELFF. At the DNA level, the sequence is TGTGCCAGCAGCCTTAGGGGGACTAGCGGGACATCGAACACCGGGGAGCTGTTTTTT.